Each of the 15 T cell receptor beta chains below was sequenced from the same sample in a study of blood T cell repertoires in COVID-19. Data came from immunoSEQ multiplex PCR; TCRdb stores just in-frame clones and leaves some out. The sample records some 530,000 clones, about 85% being singletons. Sample: PBMCs or T cells enriched from blood (not recorded which). Source of these receptors: a woman aged 55-75 years who had recovered from COVID-19.

This sequence joins TRBV2 and TRBJ2-7; TRBD1 matches at 8 bases. CDR3 size: 14 residues. CDR1 and CDR2 from the germline V gene are SNHLY and FYNNEI. V was clipped by 6 bases and J by 0 bases; unmatched bases: 4. As DNA, the CDR3 is TGTGCCAGCAGGTTGACAGGGGTCTCCTACGAGCAGTACTTC. Translating it yields CASRLTGVSYEQYF.

This clone was detected only once. The chain links TRBV6-5 to TRBJ1-5; D unresolved. The CDR3 consists of 15 residues. The V end was cut by 5 bases, the J end by 0 bases, with 11 bases between. Germline assignment: CDR1 MNHEY and CDR2 SVGAGI. The CDR3 DNA reads as TGTGCCAGCAGTCTTTCAGTTAATAGCAATCAGCCCCAGCATTTT. Its protein is CASSLSVNSNQPQHF.

The chain has TRBV19 and TRBJ1-2, with TRBD1 matching 7 bases. The CDR3 totals 13 residues. Germline CDR1 LNHDA, CDR2 SQIVND (reference sequence). V gave up 4 bases and J gave up 8 bases; unmatched junction bases: 7. CDR3 region: CASSTSGGGGYTF. Here the CDR3 DNA reads TGTGCCAGTAGTACGTCAGGGGGAGGCGGCTACACCTTC.

This chain uses TRBV2 with TRBJ1-1, with D perhaps TRBD1 (5 bases). Trimming stripped 7 bases from V and 4 bases from J, with 13 bases between. The length of the CDR3 is 13 residues. Germline loops: CDR1 SNHLY, CDR2 FYNNEI. This CDR3 reads CASNLMGPTEAFF. DNA for the CDR3: TGTGCCAGCAACCTGATGGGGCCCACTGAAGCTTTCTTT. The variable domain in full, completed from reference TRBV2 and TRBJ1-1, reads EPEVTQTPSHQVTQMGQEVILRCVPISNHLYFYWYRQILGQKVEFLVSFYNNEISEKSEIFDDQFSVERPDGSNFTLKIRSTKLEDSAMYFCASNLMGPTEAFFGQGTRLTVV.

The V gene is TRBV25-1, the J gene TRBJ2-7; no clear D gene. Germline CDR1 is MGHDK and CDR2 is SYGVNS. This CDR3 contains 13 residues. Trimming pared 4 bases from V and 2 bases from J, leaving 9 bases between. The CDR3 sequence is CASSGQRAYEQYF. CDR3 nucleotide sequence: TGTGCCAGCAGTGGGCAGCGTGCCTACGAGCAGTACTTC.

The chain is built from TRBV7-8 and TRBJ2-2; D ambiguous. V gave up 1 base and J gave up 0 bases, with 12 bases separating them. The CDR3 totals 17 residues. Germline-derived CDR1 and CDR2 are SGHVS and FQNEAQ. This chain's CDR3 is CASSLVFRSANTGELFF. The CDR3 region has the DNA TGTGCCAGCAGCTTAGTCTTCCGGTCCGCGAACACCGGGGAGCTGTTTTTT.

This clone was counted between two and nine times. The rearrangement joins TRBV28 to TRBJ1-2; D is uncertain. The V gene's germline CDR1 is MDHEN and CDR2 SYDVKM. Trimming removed 6 bases from V and 14 bases from J, with 19 bases in between. The CDR3 consists of 12 residues. This CDR3 reads CASRRGSRENTF. CDR3 sequence (DNA): TGTGCCAGCAGGAGAGGGTCCCGGGAGAATACCTTC.

The rearrangement uses TRBV12-3 or TRBV12-4 and TRBJ1-1; D uncertain. The CDR3 has 13 residues. The V gene lost 3 bases and the J gene lost 1 base, with 6 bases spanning the gap. This CDR3 is CASSLRWNTEAFF. The CDR3 DNA follows: TGTGCCAGCAGTTTGAGGTGGAACACTGAAGCTTTCTTT.

This chain uses TRBV19 with TRBJ1-5; D unresolved. Between the trimmed V and J ends, which lost 6 bases and 6 bases, there was a span of 12 bases. The CDR3 totals 13 residues. In germline, CDR1 is LNHDA, CDR2 SQIVND (reference sequence). The CDR3 DNA follows: TGTGCCAGTAGATGGAGGGAGGGTCAGCCCCAGCATTTT. It is translated as CASRWREGQPQHF.

The CDR3 coding sequence is TGTGCCAGCAGCTACGGGACAGGGCGAACTGAAGCTTTCTTT. Protein: CASSYGTGRTEAFF. V gene TRBV5-6 combines with J gene TRBJ1-1; 9 nucleotides match TRBD1. V was clipped by 3 bases and J by 5 bases; unmatched bases: 5. This CDR3 is built from 14 residues. Germline CDR1 SGHDT, CDR2 YYEEEE.

V usage is TRBV10-3 and J usage is TRBJ1-3; the D gene is possibly TRBD1 (6 bases). The CDR3 extends over 14 amino acids. Trimming removed 11 bases from V and 2 bases from J, with 16 bases in between. The germline V gene has CDR1 ENHRY and CDR2 SYGVKD. The CDR3, as DNA: TGTGCCTCCTGGGGGGGCGTCCCTGGAAACACCATATATTTT. Translated, it gives CASWGGVPGNTIYF.

This sequence joins TRBV29-1 and TRBJ1-1; D possibly corresponds to TRBD1 (6 bases). With 7 bases removed from V and 1 base from J, the gap between germline ends came to 10 bases. The CDR3 consists of 12 residues. Germline CDR1 is SQVTM and CDR2 is ANQGSEA. CDR3 nucleotide sequence: TGCAGCGGGATGACAGGGAACACTGAAGCTTTCTTT. Translated, it gives CSGMTGNTEAFF.

This clone came up once. DNA of the CDR3: TGTGCCAGCAGCCAAGATAGGACAGATTCACCCCTCCACTTT. Its protein product is CASSQDRTDSPLHF. The chain combines TRBV4-2 with TRBJ1-6; tentatively, D is TRBD1 (6 bases). Trimming stripped 0 bases from V and 8 bases from J, with 8 bases between. There are 14 residues in the CDR3. The germline CDR1 and CDR2 sequences are LGHNA and YNFKEQ.

The chain is built from TRBV21-1 and TRBJ2-3; the table gives TRBD1 as D, unverified against the DNA. TRBV21-1 is listed as a pseudogene. This CDR3 is 18 amino acids long. The CDR3 bases are TGTGCCAGCCCCGGGACAGGCGTCAAGTTTCGGGGCACAGATACGCAGTATTTT. It translates to CASPGTGVKFRGTDTQYF.

The V call is TRBV10-3, the J call TRBJ1-2, with 9 bases matching TRBD1. Germline CDR1 and CDR2: ENHRY and SYGVKD. This CDR3 contains 15 residues. The junction had 6 bases not matched to a gene; V was cut back by 3 bases and J by 4 bases. This CDR3 reads CAISDSLGQGYGYTF. The CDR3 nucleotides are TGTGCCATCAGTGATTCCTTGGGACAGGGCTATGGCTACACCTTC.